This T cell receptor (beta chain) originates from a study of cytomegalovirus exposure and HLA in healthy donors (dated by TCRdb to the late 2010s). Concerning the study at large: In an earlier analysis of some 610 of the donors, approximately 260 Gb of sequence data and 90 million to 120 million unique TCR beta sequences from roughly 190 million T cells were reported. A later genetic analysis took genome-wide SNP genotypes for about 65% of the roughly 670 donors and used that subset as a discovery cohort. Rather than using new phenotypic data, the later analysis identified candidate immune exposures from TCR beta sequences and from how often those sequences occurred across donors. On average, about 200,000 unique TCR beta nucleotide sequences were sequenced per donor among about 400 genotyped donors of the cohort, with roughly 19% of those sequences being non-productive. The study aimed to test whether cataloging public T cell receptors could reveal signatures of past pathogen exposure. In a later analysis, previously published TCR beta repertoires from several hundred donors were re-analyzed and high-resolution HLA genotyping was added so that TCR occurrence patterns could be studied. Donor age, sex, ethnicity and CMV serostatus were collected together with the repertoire data. In an earlier analysis of a few hundred of the donors, high-throughput TCR beta sequencing was used to judge whether each TCR beta V gene segment behaved as functional or pseudogenic. Typing coverage differed by locus: A, B, C, DRB1 and DQB1 were typed in roughly 620-630 donors, DQA1 in approximately 520, DPA1 in around 580, and DPB1 in just under 480. To predict cytomegalovirus infection status, the study combined high-throughput TCR immunosequencing, statistical association of individual TCRs with disease status, and machine learning. All discovery cohort repertoires had been generated on a single sequencing platform. An early release that covered about 640 HLA-typed donors contained about 300 gigabases of sequencing data and 65 million to 100 million unique TCR sequences. Because of strong linkage in the cohort, 5 or 6 DR-DQ haplotypes were treated as single units for association and clustering. The study profiled the T cell repertoires of under 700 subjects by immunosequencing and related them to cytomegalovirus serostatus. A separate validation cohort of 100 to 150 different subjects was used in addition to the roughly 670-subject first cohort. The genetic ancestry cluster associated with self-reported Caucasian donors included over 65% of the roughly 390 genotyped donors. HLA typing covered class I and class II loci at four-digit resolution. Summary of the overall study and its limitations: The authors suggested that the approach could potentially be extended to other disease states and immunological phenotypes. When HLA alleles, especially DR and DQ, strongly co-occurred, TCR associations were difficult to assign to individual alleles. Over 15 rarely observed V segments, including chromosome 9 orphons, were excluded from the earlier analysis of a few hundred of the donors because counts were too low. Most TCR sequences were seen in very few donors, while some public TCRs were found in many individuals. This cohort had only TCR beta chains sequenced, and the lack of alpha or paired-chain data limited which features could be detected. The sequencing pipeline was judged likely to have produced a cluster of highly shared sequence variants as a technical artifact. Some IMGT-functional V segments, including TRBV6-2 and TRBV6-3, could not be distinguished by the 87-base-pair reads and were therefore excluded. In a later analysis, HLA-associated TCR beta chains showed more clonal expansion and lower generation probabilities than non-associated chains that were equally common. The classifier was reported to diagnose cytomegalovirus status with high specificity and sensitivity in both the original and validation cohorts. In a later genetic analysis, fewer N-insertions in productive TCRs were reported among donors in an Asian-associated ancestry cluster than the roughly 700-donor mean. Presence/absence analyses assumed roughly uniform sequencing depth across donors, an assumption that may not hold. Several of the top co-occurrence clusters appeared to be linked to parvovirus B19, influenza, CMV and Epstein-Barr virus, according to a later analysis. An earlier analysis of some 590 of the donors showed that most TCR beta V segments appeared in productive rearrangements either about 87% or about 30% of the time, which broadly matched IMGT annotations. In vitro tests confirmed that three of the cytomegalovirus-associated TCR beta chains recognize cytomegalovirus antigens. CMV serostatus was the only immune exposure information available for the cohort. A further reported finding was that TCR beta sequences accurately predicted the HLA-A and HLA-B alleles for most subjects in the first cohort. A later analysis found that most CMV-associated TCR beta chains appeared HLA-restricted, with HLA associations seemingly driven largely by CMV exposure. According to a later analysis, TCR association rates differed among HLA loci, with DRB1 alleles showing the most associated TCRs and HLA-C alleles showing the fewest. The study gave a list of 150 to 200 TCR beta chains associated with cytomegalovirus. HLA typing was unavailable for some donors at each locus, so association tests used only the typed subset. Correlated functional status among segregating V segments might reflect linkage disequilibrium, but an unknown experimental factor could not be ruled out. In a later analysis, about 17,000 TCR beta sequences were associated with specific HLA alleles at a false discovery rate of 0.05. An association between a missense DCLRE1C variant and V-gene and J-gene trimming of TCR beta chains was found in a later genetic analysis and replicated in an independent cohort.

The cohort was made up of approximately 670 healthy bone marrow donors. All cohort members were sampled while nominally healthy, although unrecorded immune exposures were likely present. The donor tested CMV seropositive, placing the donor among the 289 seropositive members of the cohort. Each donor provided a peripheral blood sample, and peripheral blood mononuclear cells were used for TCR beta sequencing. Genomic DNA was extracted from the blood cell samples with the Qiagen DNeasy Blood Extraction Kit. Reading from cysteine to phenylalanine, the CDR3 counts 15 amino acids. Only the CDR3 portion is preserved as DNA: 45 bases, with reading frame beginning at the first base. Here V drops 4 bases and J drops 4 bases, and the junction holds 6 bases not matched to any gene. Looking up the germline V gene yields CDR1 SGHRS and CDR2 YFSETQ. Library generation was performed with the immunoSEQ multiplex PCR assay. For the multiplex PCR, a mixture combining 60 forward primers for TCR Vbeta segments and 13 reverse primers for TCR Jbeta segments was used. A multiplex PCR assay on genomic DNA amplified the CDR3 region of rearranged TCR beta genes. The Illumina HiSeq System was used to sequence the amplified TCR beta libraries as 87-base-pair reads. The original pipeline was this. In a later analysis, approximately 74 million unique TCR beta chains were counted across the roughly 610 repertoires, and about 9.9 million of these chains were shared by at least two donors. Raw reads were error-corrected and collapsed into unique sequences with a nearest-neighbor algorithm that merged closely related sequences to remove PCR and sequencing errors. To assign V, D and J gene segments, CDR3 sequences were aligned to IMGT reference sequences. Each retained sequence needed at least a six-nucleotide match to both a V gene segment and a J gene segment. Rearrangements were classified as productive when the CDR3 lacked stop codons and remained in frame with V and J, and all other rearrangements were classified as non-productive. CDR3 was defined according to IMGT convention as the region running from the second conserved V-encoded cysteine to the conserved J-encoded phenylalanine. In an earlier analysis of more than 550 of the donors, sequences lacking an unambiguous match to a single V gene segment were excluded. In an earlier analysis of 500 to 750 of the donors, V segments were called functional above 56.7% productive rearrangements and were called segregating when the between-donor standard deviation exceeded 5%. A statistical classification framework was built for diagnosing cytomegalovirus status from the catalog of TCR beta chain sequences. In a later analysis, TCR nucleotide sequences were compared against IMGT/GENE-DB human TR gene sequences so that V and J genes could be assigned. A later analysis assigned CDR3 sequences and most-parsimonious VDJ recombination scenarios with the TCRdist pipeline. In a later analysis, every TCR beta chain was defined by the combination of its CDR3 amino acid sequence and its V-gene family, and reads without a unique V-gene family were dropped. In a later analysis, 550 to 650 highly shared, low-generation-probability nucleotide sequences were removed to address suspected cross-contamination and a sequencing artifact. In a later analysis, a clonal expansion index for each public chain was calculated from normalized within-repertoire ranks of inferred template counts. Generation probabilities in a later analysis came from a VDJ recombination model fitted to out-of-frame rearrangements, and those results were checked against IGoR. A later analysis scored TCR-TCR, TCR-HLA and TCR-CMV co-occurrence with hypergeometric tests, applying a repertoire-size bias correction to TCR pairs. A later analysis estimated false discovery rates by permuting HLA or CMV assignments 20 times. A later analysis grouped co-occurring TCRs with DBSCAN, adding TCRdist sequence similarity when clustering within HLA-allele-positive subsets. Repertoires with fewer than 30,000 or more than 120,000 public chains were left out of co-occurrence clustering, as were five repertoires with anomalous nucleotide sharing. Imported from immuneACCESS, the table was reduced by TCRdb to in-frame sequences with V and J called. These copies leave out some clones; in studies compared against another copy, an unresolved V gene accounts for under half, and the cause of the remainder is not known. D and trimming were read from the DNA, whereas the V and J calls and clone size are those reported in that table. The sample yields some 170,000 clones; roughly 82% were counted once. The ten largest clonotypes hold 1.5% of the sample.

Note on this clone: Its binding antigen is unknown. The sample holds no much larger clone one base away, and base qualities are not on file.

The sequence links TRBV5-1 to TRBJ2-5; TRBD2 aligns with 11 central bases. The sample comprised PBMCs. The receptor was isolated from a girl aged 5-17 years in good health and CMV-seropositive. The sequence in DNA is TGCGCCAGCAGCCCGGGACTAGCGGTTAGAGAGACCCAGTACTTC. The encoded protein is CASSPGLAVRETQYF.